Described below is a single T cell receptor beta chain sequence and its context. Its antigen remains unknown. Mouse germline and gene names are used. The read halts 4 residues ahead of the CDR3 end, with the missing end drawn from the germline J gene. The authors extracted RNA and reverse transcribed it into cDNA as the sequencing template. Some clones are missing from TCRdb's copy, which holds only in-frame ones; the method was immunoSEQ multiplex PCR. This sample carries 200,000 to 300,000 clones, none of them present only once. This record belongs to a study of CD8+ T cells in alopecia areata. The wider study: The authors grafted skin from roughly 6-12-month-old C3H/HeJ donors with spontaneous alopecia onto approximately 6-11-week-old female C3H/HeJ mice. Study results and caveats: Relative to mice, TCR sharing across patients was less clear, a difference possibly HLA-related. Sequencing of scalp tissue also captures the resident alphabeta T cells of normal skin. Normal scalp showed lower clonality than lesional scalp, especially alopecia totalis/universalis.

On the basis of CD4, CD8alpha, NKG2D, NKG2ACE and other markers, pooled cutaneous lymph node cells were sorted. V was trimmed by 3 bases and J by 1 base, leaving 6 bases between them. Germline V gene sequence: CDR1 NNHNN, CDR2 SYGAGS (reference sequence). CDR3 length: 13 residues. The sequence came from a C3H/HeJ mouse with alopecia areata. The strain's MHC: H2-k. Material for sequencing was CD4+ T cells sorted from a lymph node. The rearrangement joins TRBV13-2 to TRBJ2-3; tentatively, D is TRBD2 (6 bases). CDR3 sequence reads: CASGVGGAETLYF. Partial CDR3 DNA: TGTGCCAGCGGTGTGGGGGGTGCAGAA.